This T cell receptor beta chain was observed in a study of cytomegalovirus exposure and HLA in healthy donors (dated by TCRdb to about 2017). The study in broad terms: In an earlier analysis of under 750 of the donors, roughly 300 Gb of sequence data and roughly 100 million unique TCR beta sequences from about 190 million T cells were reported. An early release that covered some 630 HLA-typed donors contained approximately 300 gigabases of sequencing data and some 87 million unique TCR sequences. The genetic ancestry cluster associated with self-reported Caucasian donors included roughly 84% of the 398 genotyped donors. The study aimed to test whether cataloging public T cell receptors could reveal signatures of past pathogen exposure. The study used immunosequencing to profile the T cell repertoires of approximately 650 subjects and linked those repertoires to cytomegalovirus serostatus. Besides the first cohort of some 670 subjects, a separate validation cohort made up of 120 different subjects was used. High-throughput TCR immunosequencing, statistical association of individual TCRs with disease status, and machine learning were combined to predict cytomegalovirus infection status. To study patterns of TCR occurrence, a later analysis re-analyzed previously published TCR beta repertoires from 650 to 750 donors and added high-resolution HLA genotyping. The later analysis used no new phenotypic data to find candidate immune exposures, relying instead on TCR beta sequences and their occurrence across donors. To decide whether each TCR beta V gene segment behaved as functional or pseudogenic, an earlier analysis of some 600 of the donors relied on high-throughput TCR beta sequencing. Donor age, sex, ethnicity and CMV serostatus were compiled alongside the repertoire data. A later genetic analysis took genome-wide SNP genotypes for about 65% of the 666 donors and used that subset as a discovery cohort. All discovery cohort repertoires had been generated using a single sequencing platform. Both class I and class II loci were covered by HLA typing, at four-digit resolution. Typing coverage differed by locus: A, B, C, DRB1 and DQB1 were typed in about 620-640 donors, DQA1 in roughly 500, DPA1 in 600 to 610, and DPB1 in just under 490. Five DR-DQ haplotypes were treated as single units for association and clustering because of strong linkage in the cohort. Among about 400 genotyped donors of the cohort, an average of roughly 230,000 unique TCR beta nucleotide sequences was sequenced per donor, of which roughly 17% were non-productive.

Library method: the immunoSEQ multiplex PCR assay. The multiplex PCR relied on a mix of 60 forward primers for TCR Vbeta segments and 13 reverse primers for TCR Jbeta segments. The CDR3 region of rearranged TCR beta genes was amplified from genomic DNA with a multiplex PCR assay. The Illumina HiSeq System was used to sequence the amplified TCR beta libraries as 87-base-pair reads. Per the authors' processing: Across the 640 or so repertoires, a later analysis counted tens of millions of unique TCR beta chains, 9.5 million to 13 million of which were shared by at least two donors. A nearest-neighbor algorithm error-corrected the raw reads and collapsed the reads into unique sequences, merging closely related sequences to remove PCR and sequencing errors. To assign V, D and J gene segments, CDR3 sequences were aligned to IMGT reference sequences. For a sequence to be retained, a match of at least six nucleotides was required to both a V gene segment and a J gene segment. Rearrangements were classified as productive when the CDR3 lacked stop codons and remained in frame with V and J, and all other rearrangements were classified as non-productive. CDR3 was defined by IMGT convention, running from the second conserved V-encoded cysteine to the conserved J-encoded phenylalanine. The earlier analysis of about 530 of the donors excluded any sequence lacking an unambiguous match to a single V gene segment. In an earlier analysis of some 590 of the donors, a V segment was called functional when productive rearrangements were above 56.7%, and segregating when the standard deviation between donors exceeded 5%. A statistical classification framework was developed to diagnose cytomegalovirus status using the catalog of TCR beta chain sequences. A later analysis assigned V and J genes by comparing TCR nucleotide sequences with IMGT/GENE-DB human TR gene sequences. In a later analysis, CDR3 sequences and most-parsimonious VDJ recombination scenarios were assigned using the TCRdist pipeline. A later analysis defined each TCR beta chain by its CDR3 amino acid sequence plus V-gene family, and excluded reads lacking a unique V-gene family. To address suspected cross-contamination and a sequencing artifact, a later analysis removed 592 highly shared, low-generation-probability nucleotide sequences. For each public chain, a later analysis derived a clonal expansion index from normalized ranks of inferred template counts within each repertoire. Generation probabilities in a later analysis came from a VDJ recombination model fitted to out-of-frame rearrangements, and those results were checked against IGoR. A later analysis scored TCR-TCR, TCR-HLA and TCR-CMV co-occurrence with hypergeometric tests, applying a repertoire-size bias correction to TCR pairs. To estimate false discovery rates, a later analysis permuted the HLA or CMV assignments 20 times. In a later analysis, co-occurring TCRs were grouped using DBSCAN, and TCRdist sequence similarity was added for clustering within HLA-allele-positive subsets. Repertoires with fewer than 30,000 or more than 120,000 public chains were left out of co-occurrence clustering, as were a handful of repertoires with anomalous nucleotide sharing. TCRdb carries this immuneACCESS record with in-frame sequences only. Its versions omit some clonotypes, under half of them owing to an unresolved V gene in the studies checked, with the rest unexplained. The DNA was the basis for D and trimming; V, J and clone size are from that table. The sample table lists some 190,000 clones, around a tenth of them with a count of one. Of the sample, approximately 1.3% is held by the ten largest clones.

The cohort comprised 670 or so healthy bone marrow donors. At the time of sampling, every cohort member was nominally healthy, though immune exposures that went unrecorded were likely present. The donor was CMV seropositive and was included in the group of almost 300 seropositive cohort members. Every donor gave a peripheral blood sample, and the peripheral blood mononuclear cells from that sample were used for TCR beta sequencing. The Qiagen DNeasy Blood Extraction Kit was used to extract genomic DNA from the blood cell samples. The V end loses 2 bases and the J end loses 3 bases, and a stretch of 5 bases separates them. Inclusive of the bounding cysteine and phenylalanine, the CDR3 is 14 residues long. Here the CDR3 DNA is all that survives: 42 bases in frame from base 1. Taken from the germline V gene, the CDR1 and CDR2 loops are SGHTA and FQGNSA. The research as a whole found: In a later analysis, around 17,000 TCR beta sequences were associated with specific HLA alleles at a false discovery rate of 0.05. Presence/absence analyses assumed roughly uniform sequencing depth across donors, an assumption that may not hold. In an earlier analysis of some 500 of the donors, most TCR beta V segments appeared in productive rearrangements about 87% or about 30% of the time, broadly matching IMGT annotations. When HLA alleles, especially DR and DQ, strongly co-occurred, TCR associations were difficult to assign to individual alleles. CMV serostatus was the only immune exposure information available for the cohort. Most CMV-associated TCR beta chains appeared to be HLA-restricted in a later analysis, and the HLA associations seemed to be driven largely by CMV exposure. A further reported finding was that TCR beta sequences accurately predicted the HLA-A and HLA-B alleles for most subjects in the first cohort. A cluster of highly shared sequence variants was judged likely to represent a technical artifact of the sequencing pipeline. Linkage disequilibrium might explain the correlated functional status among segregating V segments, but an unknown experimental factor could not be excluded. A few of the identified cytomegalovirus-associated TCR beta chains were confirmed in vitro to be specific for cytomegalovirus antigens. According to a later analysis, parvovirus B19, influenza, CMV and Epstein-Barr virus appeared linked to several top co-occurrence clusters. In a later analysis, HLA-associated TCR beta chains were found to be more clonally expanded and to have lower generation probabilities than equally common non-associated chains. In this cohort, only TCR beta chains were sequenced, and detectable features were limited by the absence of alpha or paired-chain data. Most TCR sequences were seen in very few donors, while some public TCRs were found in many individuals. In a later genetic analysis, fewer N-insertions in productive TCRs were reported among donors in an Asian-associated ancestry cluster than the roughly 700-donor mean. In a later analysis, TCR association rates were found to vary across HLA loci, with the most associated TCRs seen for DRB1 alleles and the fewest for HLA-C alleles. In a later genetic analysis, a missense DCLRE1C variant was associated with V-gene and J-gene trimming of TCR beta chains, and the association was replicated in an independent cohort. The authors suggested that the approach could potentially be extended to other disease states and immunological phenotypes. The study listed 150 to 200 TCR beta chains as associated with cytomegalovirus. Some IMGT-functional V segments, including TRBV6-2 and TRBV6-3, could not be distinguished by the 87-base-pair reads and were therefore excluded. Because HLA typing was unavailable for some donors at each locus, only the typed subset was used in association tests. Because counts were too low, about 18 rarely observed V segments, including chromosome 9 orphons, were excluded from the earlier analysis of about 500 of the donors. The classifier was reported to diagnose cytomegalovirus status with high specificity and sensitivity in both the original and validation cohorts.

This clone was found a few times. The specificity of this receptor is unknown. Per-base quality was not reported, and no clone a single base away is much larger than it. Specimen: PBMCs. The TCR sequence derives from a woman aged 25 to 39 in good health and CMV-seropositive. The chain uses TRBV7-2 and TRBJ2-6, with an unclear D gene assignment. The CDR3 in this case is CASSLIIGANVLTF. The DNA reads TGTGCCAGCAGCTTAATTATTGGGGCCAACGTCCTGACTTTC.